These T cell receptor beta chains were read from a single sample in a study of OX40 agonist ivuxolimab in advanced cancers. Data came from immunoSEQ multiplex PCR; TCRdb stores just in-frame clones and leaves some out. The sample holds 55,000 to 70,000 clones; 65% to 85% are singletons and the top ten take approximately 4.5%. The sequencing used CD4+ or CD8+ T cells sorted from blood, collected in a trial of the OX40 agonist ivuxolimab. These receptors came from an adult with an advanced solid tumor such as melanoma, head and neck, liver or kidney cancer. Both conserved end residues are part of each CDR3. A D gene is named only where the DNA matches it firmly. Where a row states a size, it is once, few, many or the class of an expanded clone; other rows omit it.

d_call	v_call	cdr3_length	j_call	clone_size	cdr3_nt	cdr3_aa
NA	TRBV18	19	TRBJ2-4	NA	TGTGCCAGCTCACCGGGGGGCTTACATGAAGACCTAGCCAAAAACATTCAGTACTTC	CASSPGGLHEDLAKNIQYF
TRBD2	TRBV27	20	TRBJ2-3	NA	TGTGCCAGCAGTTTATCGGGACTACCGACTTTCCAGCATCTCACAGATACGCAGTATTTT	CASSLSGLPTFQHLTDTQYF
NA	TRBV5-5	14	TRBJ1-6	NA	TGTGCCAGCAGCTTGGGGGGACACGTTTCACCCCTCCACTTT	CASSLGGHVSPLHF
NA	TRBV15	15	TRBJ2-7	NA	TGTGCCACCAGCAGAGATCGGGGTCCGGGCTACGAGCAGTACTTC	CATSRDRGPGYEQYF
NA	TRBV4-2	16	TRBJ2-7	once	TGTGCCAGCAGCCAAGAAACGCGGGGTTCATCAGGCGAGCAGTACTTC	CASSQETRGSSGEQYF
NA	TRBV25-1	13	TRBJ1-6	NA	TGTGCCAGCAGTGACGTAGGCCATTCACCCCTCCACTTT	CASSDVGHSPLHF
NA	TRBV29-1	13	TRBJ1-1	NA	TGCAGCGTTGACGGGGCAGGGAGGACTGAAGCTTTCTTT	CSVDGAGRTEAFF
NA	TRBV2	13	TRBJ1-1	few	TGTGCCAGCAGCGAGGGAGTGAACACTGAAGCTTTCTTT	CASSEGVNTEAFF
NA	TRBV7-2	17	TRBJ2-7	NA	TGTGCCAGCAGCCTCCCCCCCTCTAGCGCAAGCTCCTACGAGCAGTACTTC	CASSLPPSSASSYEQYF
NA	TRBV6-6	16	TRBJ2-3	NA	TGTGCCAGCAACCAGAGACTAGTCGGCCACACAGATACGCAGTATTTT	CASNQRLVGHTDTQYF
TRBD2	TRBV11-2	16	TRBJ2-1	NA	TGTGCCAGCAGCAAAACAGCGGGATTAGCGTACGGTGAGCAGTTCTTC	CASSKTAGLAYGEQFF
NA	TRBV4-1	13	TRBJ1-5	NA	TGCGCCAGCAGCCTATATAGCAATCAGCCCCAGCATTTT	CASSLYSNQPQHF
NA	TRBV5-5	14	TRBJ2-7	NA	TGTGCCAGTATTATAGACCCAAACTCCTACGAGCAGTACTTC	CASIIDPNSYEQYF
NA	TRBV7-9	12	TRBJ2-7	few	TGTGCCAGCAGCGTCAGCGTGAGGGAGCAGTACTTC	CASSVSVREQYF
NA	TRBV19	15	TRBJ1-5	NA	TGTGCCAGTAGTGGGGCGGAAGGTCTAAATCAGCCCCAGCATTTT	CASSGAEGLNQPQHF
TRBD2	TRBV5-1	16	TRBJ2-5	NA	TGCGCCAGCAGCTTGGTTTTGGCGGGAGTCCCAGAGACCCAGTACTTC	CASSLVLAGVPETQYF
NA	TRBV5-5	15	TRBJ1-4	NA	TGTGCCAGCAGCTTGGCAGGGGCAACTAATGAAAAACTGTTTTTT	CASSLAGATNEKLFF
NA	TRBV28	14	TRBJ2-7	NA	TGTGCCAGCGCATACGGGTCCTACTCCTACGAGCAGTACTTC	CASAYGSYSYEQYF
NA	TRBV29-1	16	TRBJ2-3	NA	TGCAGCGTTGAGGTTGCCGTCGTATTTTCCACAGATACGCAGTATTTT	CSVEVAVVFSTDTQYF
TRBD1	TRBV2	14	TRBJ1-2	NA	TGTGCCAGCAGTAACAGGGGGCTCGGCTATGGCTACACCTTC	CASSNRGLGYGYTF
NA	TRBV28	14	TRBJ1-4	NA	TGTGCCAGCAGTTACCTTGCAACTAATGAAAAACTGTTTTTT	CASSYLATNEKLFF
NA	TRBV11-2	13	TRBJ1-1	NA	TGTGCCAGCAGCTTAGACAGGGACCGTGAAGCTTTCTTT	CASSLDRDREAFF
TRBD1	TRBV5-6	16	TRBJ1-5	NA	TGTGCCAGCAGTGGGCGGACAGGGCGCAGCAATCAGCCCCAGCATTTT	CASSGRTGRSNQPQHF
TRBD1	TRBV11-2	16	TRBJ2-7	NA	TGTGCCAGCAGCTCAGGGATTGGACAGGGAGGCTACGAGCAGTACTTC	CASSSGIGQGGYEQYF
NA	TRBV6-1	12	TRBJ1-1	NA	TGTGCCAGCAAGACAGGAGGTACTGAAGCTTTCTTT	CASKTGGTEAFF
TRBD2	TRBV11-2	15	TRBJ2-5	few	TGTGCCAGCAGCGAGACTAGCGGGGGGGATGAGACCCAGTACTTC	CASSETSGGDETQYF
NA	TRBV28	14	TRBJ1-1	NA	TGTGCCAGCAGTGCTCCGGGACAGAACACTGAAGCTTTCTTT	CASSAPGQNTEAFF
TRBD2	TRBV11-3	15	TRBJ2-5	NA	TGTGCCAGCAGCTGGACTAGCGGGAGGTCAGAGACCCAGTACTTC	CASSWTSGRSETQYF
TRBD1	TRBV5-1	14	TRBJ2-5	NA	TGCGCCAGCAGCATGACAGGGGGCGAGGAGACCCAGTACTTC	CASSMTGGEETQYF
TRBD1	TRBV27	14	TRBJ1-5	NA	TGTGCCAGCAGTTGGACAGGGGCGGTACAGCCCCAGCATTTT	CASSWTGAVQPQHF
NA	TRBV11-2	14	TRBJ1-1	NA	TGTGCCAGCAGCTTAAGCCTACCGAGCACTGAAGCTTTCTTT	CASSLSLPSTEAFF
TRBD1	TRBV28	15	TRBJ2-7	NA	TGTGCCAGCAGTTTACCGGCAGGGGGCTGGTACGAGCAGTACTTC	CASSLPAGGWYEQYF
TRBD1	TRBV28	17	TRBJ1-3	NA	TGTGCCAGCAGTTCCTTGGACAGGACCCGTCCTGGAAACACCATATATTTT	CASSSLDRTRPGNTIYF
NA	TRBV2	14	TRBJ1-1	NA	TGTGCCAGCAGTCTCCGAAGGTTGAACACTGAAGCTTTCTTT	CASSLRRLNTEAFF
TRBD1	TRBV10-3	14	TRBJ1-1	NA	TGTGCCATCAGTGAACCGACAGGGTCCACTGAAGCTTTCTTT	CAISEPTGSTEAFF
NA	TRBV27	15	TRBJ2-7	NA	TGTGCCAGCAGTTCCTCACAGGGTACGGCCTACGAGCAGTACTTC	CASSSSQGTAYEQYF
NA	TRBV2	15	TRBJ2-7	few	TGTGCCAGCAGTGAAATAGCGGTGAGCTCCTACGAGCAGTACTTC	CASSEIAVSSYEQYF
TRBD1	TRBV7-3	15	TRBJ2-2	once	TGTGCCAGCAGCACAGGGGTTGCGAACACCGGGGAGCTGTTTTTT	CASSTGVANTGELFF
NA	TRBV28	11	TRBJ2-7	NA	TGTGCCACCACTTCAACCTACGAGCAGTACTTC	CATTSTYEQYF
NA	TRBV27	13	TRBJ2-7	NA	TGTGCCAGCAGTCTGGGACGGAGTTCGGAGCAGTACTTC	CASSLGRSSEQYF
TRBD2	TRBV19	19	TRBJ2-1	NA	TGTGCCAGTAGTATAGTCGGGACTAGCGGGGGGGACCTATACAATGAGCAGTTCTTC	CASSIVGTSGGDLYNEQFF
NA	TRBV28	13	TRBJ2-2	once	TGTGCCAGCAGGCTCAGAGGCGGCGGGGAGCTGTTTTTT	CASRLRGGGELFF
NA	TRBV30	12	TRBJ1-3	NA	TGTGCCTGGAGTGCCAGGGTAAACACCATATATTTT	CAWSARVNTIYF
NA	TRBV19	15	TRBJ2-6	NA	TGTGCCAGTAGTATGCAGGGATCTGGGGCCAACGTCCTGACTTTC	CASSMQGSGANVLTF
NA	TRBV7-6	14	TRBJ2-5	NA	TGTGCCAGCAGCTTAAATGGCCAGAAAGAGACCCAGTACTTC	CASSLNGQKETQYF
NA	TRBV10-1	15	TRBJ2-1	NA	TGCGCCAGCAGTGAGGGGGCGGCGGCCCTCATGGAGCAGTTCTTC	CASSEGAAALMEQFF
NA	TRBV28	16	TRBJ1-5	NA	TGTGCCAGCAGCTTTCAGGGGCGTTATAGCAATCAGCCCCAGCATTTT	CASSFQGRYSNQPQHF
TRBD1	TRBV5-6	15	TRBJ1-4	NA	TGTGCCAGCAGCTTTAACCAGGGGGAAAATGAAAAACTGTTTTTT	CASSFNQGENEKLFF
NA	TRBV5-1	12	TRBJ2-7	NA	TGCGCCAGCAGCTCAGACTTGAACGAGCAGTACTTC	CASSSDLNEQYF
NA	TRBV10-2	13	TRBJ1-6	NA	TGCGCCAGCAGTGGGACCGCGGGATCACCCCTCCACTTT	CASSGTAGSPLHF
TRBD2	TRBV2	16	TRBJ2-3	NA	TGTGCCAGCAGTTCAGGACTAGCGGGGGGTGGAGATACGCAGTATTTT	CASSSGLAGGGDTQYF
NA	TRBV7-3	15	TRBJ2-1	NA	TGTGCCAGCAGCTCCACGGGACTGGTACAAGAGGAGCAGTTCTTC	CASSSTGLVQEEQFF
TRBD1	TRBV30	14	TRBJ1-3	NA	TGTGCCTGGAACCAAGGGACAGCTGGAAACACCATATATTTT	CAWNQGTAGNTIYF
NA	TRBV28	14	TRBJ2-1	NA	TGTGCCAGCCAGAGGGGACGCTCCTACAATGAGCAGTTCTTC	CASQRGRSYNEQFF